This note documents a single T cell receptor beta chain sequence. Its antigen remains unidentified. These data come from a study of post-analysis software for immune sequencing data. Study-level background: Some patients lacked subtype; others had relapsing-remitting, secondary progressive or progressive-relapsing disease.

Incorporated into the TCR beta cDNA libraries were unique molecular identifiers, which served to reduce PCR and sequencing biases. The authors obtained roughly 550,000 cDNA molecules from roughly 1 to 10 million T cells. MiXCR, applied by TCRdb to the PCR reads, yields one record per CDR3 protein. The data show more than 450,000 distinct CDR3 sequences, roughly 46% seen once. Deletions cut 5 bases from V and 0 bases from J, with 7 bases between. Per germline, CDR1 MGHDK and CDR2 SYGVNS. This CDR3 is 14 amino acids long. Whole-study results and caveats: A significant reduction in normalized Chao1 diversity was observed in multiple sclerosis patients versus controls. Co-batched samples clustered tightly together by F measure. Patients carried a handful of TRBV segments more frequently than controls did, and TRBV5-6, TRBV5-1 and TRBV20-1 were among them.

V is TRBV25-1 and J is TRBJ1-4; D remains unclear. The TCR comes from a girl under 18 with multiple sclerosis. Sequencing was done on a sample of blood. The chain's CDR3 is CASSRSPTNEKLFF. CDR3 nucleotides: TGTGCCAGCAGTCGTTCTCCAACTAATGAAAAACTGTTTTTT.